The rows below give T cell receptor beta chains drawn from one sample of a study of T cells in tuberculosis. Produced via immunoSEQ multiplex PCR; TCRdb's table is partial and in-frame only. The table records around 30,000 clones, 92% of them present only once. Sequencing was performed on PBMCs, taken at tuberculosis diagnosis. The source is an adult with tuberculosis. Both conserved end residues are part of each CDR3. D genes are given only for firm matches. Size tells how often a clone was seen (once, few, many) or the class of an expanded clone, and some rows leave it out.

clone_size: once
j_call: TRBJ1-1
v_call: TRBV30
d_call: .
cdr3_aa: CAWSVGGLNTEAFF
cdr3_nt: TGTGCCTGGAGTGTCGGGGGGCTGAACACTGAAGCTTTCTTT

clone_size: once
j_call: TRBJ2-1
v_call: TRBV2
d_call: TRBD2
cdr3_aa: CASSILALSSYNEQFF
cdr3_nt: TGTGCCAGCAGTATACTAGCGCTAAGCTCCTACAATGAGCAGTTCTTC

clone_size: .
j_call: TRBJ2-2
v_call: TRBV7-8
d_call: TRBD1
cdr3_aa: CASSPWRLAGTENTGELFF
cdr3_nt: TGTGCCAGCAGCCCTTGGAGGCTGGCCGGGACAGAGAACACCGGGGAGCTGTTTTTT

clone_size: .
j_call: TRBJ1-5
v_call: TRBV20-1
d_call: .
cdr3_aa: CSVAGLGAQHF
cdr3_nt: TGCAGTGTTGCGGGCCTTGGGGCCCAGCATTTT

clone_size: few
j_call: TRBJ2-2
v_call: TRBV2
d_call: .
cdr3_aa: CASSEEGTGELFF
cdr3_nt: TGTGCCAGCAGTGAGGAGGGGACCGGGGAGCTGTTTTTT

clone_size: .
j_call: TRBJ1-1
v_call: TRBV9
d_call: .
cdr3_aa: CASSVNRDTLNTEAFF
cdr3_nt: TGTGCCAGCAGCGTCAACCGGGACACCTTAAACACTGAAGCTTTCTTT

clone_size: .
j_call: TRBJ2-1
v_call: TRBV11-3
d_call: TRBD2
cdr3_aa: CASSSSGTSGRRPYNEQFF
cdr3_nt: TGTGCCAGCAGCTCCTCCGGGACTAGCGGGAGGAGGCCCTACAATGAGCAGTTCTTC

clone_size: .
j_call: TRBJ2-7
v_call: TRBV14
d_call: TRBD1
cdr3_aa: CASSPDRGREQYF
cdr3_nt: TGTGCCAGCAGCCCGGACAGGGGGCGCGAGCAGTACTTC

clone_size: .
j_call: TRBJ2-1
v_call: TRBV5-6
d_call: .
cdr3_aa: CASDPAGDYGEQFF
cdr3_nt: TGTGCCAGTGACCCGGCAGGGGATTATGGTGAGCAGTTCTTC

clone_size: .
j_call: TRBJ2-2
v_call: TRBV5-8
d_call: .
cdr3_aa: CASSLDYYTGELFF
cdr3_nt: TGTGCCAGCAGCTTGGACTACTACACCGGGGAGCTGTTTTTT

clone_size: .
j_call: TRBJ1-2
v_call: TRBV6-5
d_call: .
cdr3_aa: CASYGYGYTF
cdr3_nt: TGTGCTTCCTATGGTTATGGCTACACCTTC

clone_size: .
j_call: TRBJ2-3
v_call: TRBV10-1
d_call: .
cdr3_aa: CASSSRRRTSTDTQYF
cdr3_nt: TGCGCCAGCAGCTCTCGTCGGCGGACTAGCACAGATACGCAGTATTTT

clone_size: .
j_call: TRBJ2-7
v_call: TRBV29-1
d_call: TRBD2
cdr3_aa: CSVEGTSDPYEQYF
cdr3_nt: TGCAGCGTTGAAGGGACTAGCGACCCCTACGAGCAGTACTTC

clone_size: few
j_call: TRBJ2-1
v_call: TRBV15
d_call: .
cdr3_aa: CATSRERPGVYNEQFF
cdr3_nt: TGTGCCACCAGCAGGGAGCGGCCGGGCGTGTACAATGAGCAGTTCTTC

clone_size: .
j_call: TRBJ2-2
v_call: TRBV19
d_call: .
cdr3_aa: CASNAGRKSGELFF
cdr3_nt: TGTGCCAGTAACGCGGGGCGTAAGAGCGGGGAGCTGTTTTTT

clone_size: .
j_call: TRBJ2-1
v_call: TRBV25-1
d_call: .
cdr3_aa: CASSESGSSPSYNEQFF
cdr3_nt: TGTGCCAGCAGTGAATCCGGGTCTAGCCCGTCCTACAATGAGCAGTTCTTC

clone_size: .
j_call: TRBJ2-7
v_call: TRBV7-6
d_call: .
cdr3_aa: CASSSEPGQSSYEQYF
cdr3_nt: TGTGCCAGCAGCTCGGAACCGGGACAAAGCTCCTACGAGCAGTACTTC

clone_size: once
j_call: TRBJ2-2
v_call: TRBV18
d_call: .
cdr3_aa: CASSPPKGDGELFF
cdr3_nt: TGTGCCAGCTCACCACCCAAGGGGGACGGGGAGCTGTTTTTT

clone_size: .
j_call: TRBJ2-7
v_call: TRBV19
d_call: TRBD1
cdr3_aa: CASTPGTGDTYEQYF
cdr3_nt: TGTGCCAGTACCCCCGGGACAGGGGATACCTACGAGCAGTACTTC

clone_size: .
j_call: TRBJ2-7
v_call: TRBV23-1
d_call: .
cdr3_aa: CASSQSQIRDISYEQYF
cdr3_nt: TGCGCCAGCAGTCAATCCCAGATCCGGGACATCTCCTACGAGCAGTACTTC

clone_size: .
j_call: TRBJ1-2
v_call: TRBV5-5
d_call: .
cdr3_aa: CASSLGGEWGDGYTF
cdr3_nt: TGTGCCAGCAGCTTGGGGGGCGAATGGGGTGACGGCTACACCTTC

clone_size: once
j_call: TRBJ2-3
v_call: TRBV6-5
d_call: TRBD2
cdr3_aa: CASTPAGGSTDTQYF
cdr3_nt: TGTGCCAGCACCCCCGCGGGAGGAAGCACAGATACGCAGTATTTT

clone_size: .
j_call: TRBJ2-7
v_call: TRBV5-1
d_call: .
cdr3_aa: CASSLRTGSSYEQYF
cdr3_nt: TGCGCCAGCAGCTTGCGGACGGGAAGCTCCTACGAGCAGTACTTC

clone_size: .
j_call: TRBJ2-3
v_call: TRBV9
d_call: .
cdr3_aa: CASSVKGVRTDTQYF
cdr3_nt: TGTGCCAGCAGCGTGAAGGGGGTCCGCACAGATACGCAGTATTTT

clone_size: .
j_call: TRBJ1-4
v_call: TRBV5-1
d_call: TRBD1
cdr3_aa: CASSLGTGQGAGEKLFF
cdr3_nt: TGCGCCAGCAGCTTGGGGACGGGACAGGGGGCCGGTGAAAAACTGTTTTTT

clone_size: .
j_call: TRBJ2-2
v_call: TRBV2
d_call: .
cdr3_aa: CASSELGGATGELFF
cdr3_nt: TGTGCCAGCAGTGAACTAGGGGGTGCGACCGGGGAGCTGTTTTTT

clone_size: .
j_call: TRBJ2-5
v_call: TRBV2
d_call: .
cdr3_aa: CASQRQPETQYF
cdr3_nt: TGTGCCAGCCAGAGACAGCCGGAGACCCAGTACTTC

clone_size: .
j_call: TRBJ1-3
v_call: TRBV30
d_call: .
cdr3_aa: CAWRPPLGFPSGNTIYF
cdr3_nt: TGTGCCTGGAGGCCCCCCCTCGGGTTCCCCTCTGGAAACACCATATATTTT

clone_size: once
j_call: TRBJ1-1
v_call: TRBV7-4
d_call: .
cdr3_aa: CASSFLWGEPDTEAFF
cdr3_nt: TGTGCCAGCAGCTTCCTCTGGGGGGAACCCGACACTGAAGCTTTCTTT

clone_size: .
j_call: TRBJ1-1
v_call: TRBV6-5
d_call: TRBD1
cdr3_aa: CASSKGQGEAFF
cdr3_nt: TGTGCCAGCAGTAAAGGACAGGGAGAAGCTTTCTTT

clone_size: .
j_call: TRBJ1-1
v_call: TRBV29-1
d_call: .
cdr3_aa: CSVERGGVTEAFF
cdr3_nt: TGCAGCGTTGAAAGGGGTGGGGTCACTGAAGCTTTCTTT

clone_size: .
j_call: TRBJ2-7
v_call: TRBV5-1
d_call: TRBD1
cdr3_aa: CASSLEGTGVDEQYF
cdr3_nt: TGCGCCAGCAGCTTGGAAGGGACAGGGGTCGACGAGCAGTACTTC

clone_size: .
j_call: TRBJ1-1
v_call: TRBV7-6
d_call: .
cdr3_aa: CASSLTAGVPSTEAFF
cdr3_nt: TGTGCCAGCAGTTTGACAGCGGGAGTGCCTAGCACTGAAGCTTTCTTT

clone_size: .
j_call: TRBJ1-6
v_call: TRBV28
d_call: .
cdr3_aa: CASSQAGARTPLHF
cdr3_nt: TGTGCCAGCAGCCAAGCGGGGGCCAGGACACCCCTCCACTTT

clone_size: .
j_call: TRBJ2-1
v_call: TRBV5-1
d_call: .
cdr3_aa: CASSWGPGTPPNEQFF
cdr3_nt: TGCGCCAGCAGCTGGGGTCCCGGGACTCCCCCAAATGAGCAGTTCTTC

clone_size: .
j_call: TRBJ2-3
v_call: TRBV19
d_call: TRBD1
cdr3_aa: CATRTGQTQYF
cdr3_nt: TGTGCCACCCGGACAGGCCAAACGCAGTATTTT

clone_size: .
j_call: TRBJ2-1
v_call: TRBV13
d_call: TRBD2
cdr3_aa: CASSLFETGGDNEQFF
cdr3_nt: TGTGCCAGCAGCTTATTTGAGACGGGAGGGGACAATGAGCAGTTCTTC

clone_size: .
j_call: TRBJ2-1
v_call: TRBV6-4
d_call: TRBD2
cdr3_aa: CASTPPTGGRDSYNEQFF
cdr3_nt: TGTGCCAGCACGCCCCCCACGGGCGGGAGGGATAGCTACAATGAGCAGTTCTTC

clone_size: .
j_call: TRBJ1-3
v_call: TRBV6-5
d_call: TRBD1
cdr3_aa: CASRRTGARSAIYF
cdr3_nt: TGTGCCAGCAGGAGGACAGGGGCGAGAAGCGCCATATATTTT

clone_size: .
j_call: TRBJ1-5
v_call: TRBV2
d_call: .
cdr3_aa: CASRYQGGNQPQHF
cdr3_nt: TGTGCCAGCAGGTATCAGGGTGGGAATCAGCCCCAGCATTTT

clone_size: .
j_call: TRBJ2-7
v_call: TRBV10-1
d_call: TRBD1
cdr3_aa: CASSDAGQGMQYF
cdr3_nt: TGCGCCAGCAGTGATGCCGGACAGGGAATGCAGTACTTC

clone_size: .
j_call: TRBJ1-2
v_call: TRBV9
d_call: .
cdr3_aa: CASAVSKSYTF
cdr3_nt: TGTGCCAGCGCCGTCAGTAAATCCTACACCTTC